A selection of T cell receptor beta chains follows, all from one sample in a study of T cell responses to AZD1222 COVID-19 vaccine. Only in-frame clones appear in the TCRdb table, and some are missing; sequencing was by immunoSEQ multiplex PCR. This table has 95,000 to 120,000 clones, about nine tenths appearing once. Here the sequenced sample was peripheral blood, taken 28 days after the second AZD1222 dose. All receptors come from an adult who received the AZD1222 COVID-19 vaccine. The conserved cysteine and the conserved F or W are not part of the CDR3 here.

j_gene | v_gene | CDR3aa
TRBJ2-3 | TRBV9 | ASSVGWSTDTQY
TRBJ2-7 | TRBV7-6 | ASSPIPGNYEQY
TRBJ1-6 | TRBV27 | ASSLVRQSDSPLH
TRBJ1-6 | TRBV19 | ASSNLGTGGDSPLH
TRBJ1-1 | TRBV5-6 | ASRPMFGTEAF
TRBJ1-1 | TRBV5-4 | ATIMFGVNTEAF
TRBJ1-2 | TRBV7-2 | ASSWTGDYGYT
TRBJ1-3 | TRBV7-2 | ASSLGRGLTGNTIY
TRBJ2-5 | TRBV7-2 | ASSTLSSLETQY
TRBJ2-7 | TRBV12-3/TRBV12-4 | ASSRGLAGEQY
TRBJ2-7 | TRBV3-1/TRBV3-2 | ASPYPRSSYEQY
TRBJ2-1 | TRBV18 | ASHLGGSSYNEQF
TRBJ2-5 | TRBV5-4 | ASSLGGGDQTQY
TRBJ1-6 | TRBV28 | ASSTEGWNSPLH
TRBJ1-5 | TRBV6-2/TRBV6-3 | ASSLREQAVRNQPQH
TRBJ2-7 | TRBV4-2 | ASSQGQGFYEQY
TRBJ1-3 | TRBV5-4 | ASSLQGPGNTIY
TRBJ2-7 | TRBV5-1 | ASSLALGLADEQY